The 24 T cell receptor beta chains below all came from one sample that was sequenced in a study of blood T cells in healthy people across ages. Together with a sample-barcoded 5' primer, a J-beta primer mix was included in a second PCR lasting about 6 to 11 cycles. TCRdb reprocessed the 5' RACE reads with MiXCR, giving one entry per CDR3 protein. The repertoire holds around 2 million distinct CDR3 sequences, with roughly two fifths as singletons. Sequencing used blood. These receptors all come from a human donor in good health.

The chain employs TRBV15 and TRBJ2-7, with D possibly TRBD2 on 5 matching bases. The last part of the DNA fits TRBJ2-5 better; the J call may be wrong. CDR1 and CDR2 from the germline V gene are LNHNV and YYDKDF (reference sequence). The CDR3 sequence is 17 residues long. The CDR3 nucleotides are TGTGCCACCAGCAGAGGACCTTTGGAGGCAGCACAAGAGACCCAGTACTTC. Its protein product is CATSRGPLEAAQETQYF.

The chain joins TRBV29-1 to TRBJ1-4; 7 bases are shared with TRBD1. The CDR3 is 13 amino acids. The junction had 5 bases not matched to a gene; V was cut back by 7 bases and J by 3 bases. The germline CDR1 and CDR2 sequences are SQVTM and ANQGSEA. CDR3 sequence: CSALQGANEKLFF. The CDR3 DNA follows: TGCAGCGCCCTCCAGGGGGCTAATGAAAAACTGTTTTTT.

Only one count was recorded for this clonotype. The chain employs TRBV20-1 and TRBJ2-7, with 7 bases matching TRBD1. This CDR3 contains 15 residues. The V and J ends lost 5 bases and 2 bases, in that order; junction bases with no gene match: 12. Germline loops: CDR1 DFQATT, CDR2 SNEGSKA (reference sequence). The CDR3 DNA reads as TGCAGTGCTGGAGCAACAGGGGACGTTACCTACGAGCAGTACTTC. Translating gives CSAGATGDVTYEQYF.

This clonotype was seen only once. The rearrangement joins TRBV28 to TRBJ2-3; D remains unclear. Trimming removed 5 bases from V and 2 bases from J, with 14 bases in between. The V gene's germline CDR1 is MDHEN and CDR2 SYDVKM. This CDR3 is built from 15 residues. The DNA for the CDR3 is TGTGCCAGCAGTCCCTCGGACCGAAACACAGATACGCAGTATTTT. Protein product: CASSPSDRNTDTQYF.

A few counts support this clonotype. The V and J genes are TRBV6-5 and TRBJ1-2; 7 bases match TRBD1. Germline CDR1 is MNHEY and CDR2 is SVGAGI. The CDR3 length is 14 residues. Germline trimming cut 8 bases from V and 2 bases from J; bases unmatched to any gene: 8. CDR3 DNA: TGTGCCAGCCGCCCCCCCAGGGGGAACTATGGCTACACCTTC. It encodes CASRPPRGNYGYTF.

This clonotype has just a few counts. This chain uses TRBV7-3 with TRBJ2-6, with a tentative D call TRBD1 (6 bases). Per germline, CDR1 SGHTA and CDR2 FQGTGA. Trimming removed 10 bases from V and 2 bases from J, with 21 bases in between. The CDR3 runs to 17 residues. This CDR3 is CATTTWGQKAGANVLTF. In nucleotides, the CDR3 is TGTGCCACCACGACGTGGGGGCAAAAGGCTGGGGCCAACGTCCTGACTTTC. Full variable domain (remainder filled in from reference TRBV7-3 and TRBJ2-6): GAGVSQTPSNKVTEKGKYVELRCDPISGHTALYWYRQSLGQGPEFLIYFQGTGAADDSGLPNDRFFAVRPEGSVSTLKIQRTERGDSAVYLCATTTWGQKAGANVLTFGAGSRLTVL.

This clonotype came up a few times. The J gene is TRBJ1-1, the V gene TRBV12-3 or TRBV12-4; possibly TRBD1 for D (5 bases). The CDR3 totals 13 residues. V was cut by 7 bases and J by 6 bases, with 15 bases left in between. CDR3 nucleotide sequence: TGTGCCAGCAACCATTCCCCGGGGCCTGAAGCTTTCTTT. Protein: CASNHSPGPEAFF.

The rearrangement joins TRBV29-1 to TRBJ1-6; possible D gene TRBD1, 5 bases. The V end was cut by 6 bases, the J end by 10 bases, with 16 bases between. Looked up from germline, CDR1 is SQVTM and CDR2 is ANQGSEA. This CDR3 comprises 13 residues. CDR3 sequence: CSVAGIGDSPLHF. Written as DNA, the CDR3 is TGCAGCGTCGCCGGGATAGGGGACTCACCCCTCCACTTT.

With regard to this clonotype: One junction end disagrees with the germline gene, perhaps due to a read error. The V and J genes are TRBV4-3 and TRBJ2-1, with D possibly being TRBD1 or TRBD2 (6 bases each). Germline lookup yields CDR1 LGHNA and CDR2 YSLEER. The CDR3 is 16 residues long. CDR3 bases: TGCGCCAGCAGCCGAGATGGAGGGGGGTCCTGCAATGAGCAGTTCTTC. Translating gives CASSRDGGGSCNEQFF.

This chain links TRBV29-1 with TRBJ1-4; no reliable D call. Germline CDR1 SQVTM, CDR2 ANQGSEA. The CDR3 runs to 12 residues. Trimming shortened V by 3 bases and J by 10 bases, and 12 bases separated the two germline ends. CDR3 DNA: TGCAGCGTTGAGGACGGTTGGGGAAAACTGTTTTTT. Amino acid sequence: CSVEDGWGKLFF.

This clonotype has more than one count but fewer than ten. The V gene is TRBV4-2, the J gene TRBJ1-5; D is undetermined. CDR3 length: 15 amino acids. V dropped 1 base and J dropped 7 bases, with 14 bases sitting between them. CDR1 is LGHNA, CDR2 YNFKEQ, per germline. This CDR3 reads CASSQVTGKKQPQHF. The CDR3 DNA reads as TGTGCCAGCAGCCAAGTCACGGGAAAAAAACAGCCCCAGCATTTT.

V usage is TRBV12-3 or TRBV12-4 and J usage is TRBJ2-1, with D tentatively TRBD1 (6 bases). TRBJ2-7 explains the end of the DNA better; the J call may be wrong. The CDR3 spans 13 residues. CDR3 coding DNA: TGTGCCAGCAGTTTTCACAGGGCTCGGGAGCAGTACTTC. Its protein is CASSFHRAREQYF.

The chain employs TRBV11-2 and TRBJ2-3, with D possibly being TRBD1 (6 bases). This CDR3 comprises 13 residues. The V gene's germline CDR1 is SGHAT and CDR2 FQNNGV. V shed 7 bases and J shed 5 bases, with 13 bases lying between them. CDR3 DNA sequence: TGTGCCAGCAAAATCCGAGGGGGAGATACGCAGTATTTT. Amino acid sequence: CASKIRGGDTQYF. Filled out from reference TRBV11-2 and TRBJ2-3, the complete variable domain reads EAGVAQSPRYKIIEKRQSVAFWCNPISGHATLYWYQQILGQGPKLLIQFQNNGVVDDSQLPKDRFSAERLKGVDSTLKIQPAKLEDSAVYLCASKIRGGDTQYFGPGTRLTVL.

This clonotype came up a few times. The chain carries TRBV29-1 and TRBJ1-4, with 8 bases aligning to TRBD1. Germline values: CDR1 SQVTM, CDR2 ANQGSEA. The CDR3 runs to 13 residues. Trimming removed 7 bases from V and 6 bases from J; junction bases left unmatched: 7. DNA of the CDR3: TGCAGCGCCGATACAGGGGGGGATGAAAAACTGTTTTTT. Amino acid sequence: CSADTGGDEKLFF.

This clonotype appeared many times. CDR3 loop: CASSFEPSYEQYF. The CDR3 DNA reads TGCGCCAGCAGCTTCGAACCTTCTTACGAGCAGTACTTC. V and J are TRBV5-1 and TRBJ2-7; unclear D gene. This CDR3 has 13 amino acids. V was cut by 2 bases and J by 4 bases, with 10 bases left in between. Per germline, CDR1 SGHRS and CDR2 YFSETQ.

This chain joins TRBV7-6 and TRBJ2-7; possible D gene TRBD1, 6 bases. This CDR3 is 15 amino acids long. Trimming shortened V by 1 base and J by 2 bases, and 12 bases separated the two germline ends. The germline V gene has CDR1 SGHVS and CDR2 FNYEAQ. This CDR3 is CASSLGRQATYEQYF. In nucleotides, the CDR3 is TGTGCCAGCAGCTTAGGGCGACAGGCGACCTACGAGCAGTACTTC.

This clonotype was picked up a small number of times. The CDR3 protein is CASSSWTGPEGYEQYF. The CDR3 nucleotides are TGCGCCAGCAGCTCCTGGACGGGACCCGAGGGCTACGAGCAGTACTTC. The chain combines TRBV5-1 with TRBJ2-7; D may be TRBD1 or TRBD2 (5 bases each). The CDR3 length is 16 residues. The V gene lost 3 bases and the J gene lost 3 bases, with 19 bases spanning the gap. Germline V gene sequence: CDR1 SGHRS, CDR2 YFSETQ.

This chain links TRBV6-6 with TRBJ2-7; 9 bases line up with TRBD2. The CDR3 contains 16 residues. V was pared by 5 bases and J by 2 bases, with 10 bases of the junction left unmatched. Germline V lookup: CDR1 MNHNY, CDR2 SVGAGI (reference sequence). The CDR3 DNA is TGTGCCAGCAGTAGTCAGAGCGGGGGGCCTACCTACGAGCAGTACTTC. It translates to CASSSQSGGPTYEQYF.

This chain connects TRBV20-1 to TRBJ2-5; 8 positions match TRBD2. After removal of 5 bases from V and 4 bases from J, the junction contained 6 bases not matched to a gene. In germline, CDR1 is DFQATT, CDR2 SNEGSKA (reference sequence). CDR3 size: 13 residues. In nucleotides, the CDR3 is TGCAGTGCTGGATCCCGGGAGGGAGAGACCCAGTACTTC. Its protein is CSAGSREGETQYF.

This clonotype has just a few counts. The V and J genes are TRBV5-1 and TRBJ1-2, with TRBD1 matching over 9 bases. V lost 2 bases, J lost 6 bases, and 8 bases stayed unmatched. The germline CDR1 and CDR2 sequences are SGHRS and YFSETQ. This CDR3 comprises 15 residues. CDR3 sequence: CASSLYRGQVDGYTF. DNA of the CDR3: TGCGCCAGCAGCTTATACAGGGGGCAAGTGGATGGCTACACCTTC.

A few counts support this clonotype. The chain links TRBV12-3 or TRBV12-4 to TRBJ1-1; D is uncertain. Deletions cut 3 bases from V and 4 bases from J, with 12 bases between. The CDR3 extends over 14 amino acids. The CDR3 is CASSLRESSTEAFF. Here the CDR3 DNA reads TGTGCCAGCAGTTTGAGGGAATCGAGCACTGAAGCTTTCTTT.

This clonotype occurred a few times. The genes are TRBV4-3 and TRBJ2-5, with D perhaps being TRBD1 or TRBD2 (5 bases each). CDR1 is LGHNA and CDR2 is YSLEER in the germline V gene. The CDR3 contains 14 residues. V was shortened by 3 bases and J by 1 base, with 9 bases between the two germline ends. CDR3 nucleotides: TGCGCCAGCAGCCAGAGGGGAGCCCAAGAGACCCAGTACTTC. Its translation: CASSQRGAQETQYF.

J is TRBJ2-1 and V is TRBV4-3; D assignment may be TRBD1 or TRBD2 (6 bases each). Between the trimmed V and J ends, which lost 2 bases and 8 bases, there was a span of 13 bases. The CDR3 consists of 14 residues. The germline V gene has CDR1 LGHNA and CDR2 YSLEER. In DNA, the CDR3 is TGCGCCAGCAGCCAAAGGGGGGCCCAGGATGAGCAGTTCTTC. Translation: CASSQRGAQDEQFF.

The rearrangement joins TRBV10-3 to TRBJ2-1; 10 bases are shared with TRBD2. V lost 2 bases to trimming and J lost 9 bases; unmatched junction nucleotides: 10. Germline CDR1 ENHRY, CDR2 SYGVKD. CDR3 length equals 16 residues. CDR3 nucleotides: TGTGCCATCAGTGAGCTAAGCGGGGGGGCAATCATTGAGCAGTTCTTC. Translation: CAISELSGGAIIEQFF.